Listed below are T cell receptor beta chains from one sample, sequenced in a study of naive and memory T cell subsets. TCRdb analysed the UMI-ligation and nested PCR reads with MiXCR anew, one entry per CDR3 protein. The data contain tens of thousands of distinct CDR3 sequences, roughly 14% of them singletons. The sequenced sample consisted of central memory CD4+ T cells from blood. The receptors were sampled from a human donor in good health. CDR3s include the opening cysteine and the closing phenylalanine or tryptophan. A D gene is named only where the DNA matches it firmly. A row's size may be missing; if present it is once, few, many or a size class.

V gene: TRBV20-1
J gene: TRBJ1-3
D gene: -
clone size: many
CDR3 protein: CSARDPASGVSGNTIYF
CDR3 DNA: TGCAGTGCTAGAGATCCGGCCAGTGGAGTCTCTGGAAACACCATATATTTT

V gene: TRBV7-9
J gene: TRBJ1-2
D gene: -
clone size: -
CDR3 protein: CASSLNGNYGYTF
CDR3 DNA: TGTGCCAGCAGCTTGAACGGAAACTATGGCTACACCTTC

V gene: TRBV20-1
J gene: TRBJ2-2
D gene: -
clone size: many
CDR3 protein: CSASQRLAGELFF
CDR3 DNA: TGCAGTGCTAGCCAACGCCTCGCCGGGGAGCTGTTTTTT

V gene: TRBV27
J gene: TRBJ2-1
D gene: TRBD2
clone size: -
CDR3 protein: CASSPFSGKYEQFF
CDR3 DNA: TGTGCCAGCAGTCCCTTTAGCGGGAAATATGAGCAGTTCTTC

V gene: TRBV7-9
J gene: TRBJ2-7
D gene: -
clone size: -
CDR3 protein: CASSLDGGTAYEQYF
CDR3 DNA: TGTGCCAGCAGCTTAGACGGGGGGACAGCCTACGAGCAGTACTTC

V gene: TRBV12-3/TRBV12-4
J gene: TRBJ1-5
D gene: TRBD1
clone size: -
CDR3 protein: CASRDNRGSNQPQHF
CDR3 DNA: TGTGCCAGCAGAGATAACAGGGGAAGCAATCAGCCCCAGCATTTT

V gene: TRBV27
J gene: TRBJ1-6
D gene: -
clone size: -
CDR3 protein: CASSFPNSPLHF
CDR3 DNA: TGTGCCAGCAGTTTCCCCAATTCACCCCTCCACTTT

V gene: TRBV6-1
J gene: TRBJ2-7
D gene: TRBD2
clone size: many
CDR3 protein: CASRVRLAGGYEQYF
CDR3 DNA: TGTGCCAGCAGGGTACGACTAGCGGGAGGCTACGAGCAGTACTTC

V gene: TRBV10-3
J gene: TRBJ2-5
D gene: -
clone size: many
CDR3 protein: CAIRGGGTQETQYF
CDR3 DNA: TGTGCCATCAGGGGTGGCGGGACACAAGAGACCCAGTACTTC

V gene: TRBV29-1
J gene: TRBJ2-3
D gene: TRBD1
clone size: -
CDR3 protein: CSVVTGSMDTQYF
CDR3 DNA: TGCAGCGTTGTGACAGGGAGTATGGATACGCAGTATTTT

V gene: TRBV12-3/TRBV12-4
J gene: TRBJ2-1
D gene: TRBD2
clone size: many
CDR3 protein: CASSLSGTSGDYNEQFF
CDR3 DNA: TGTGCCAGCAGTTTATCGGGGACTAGCGGTGATTACAATGAGCAGTTCTTC

V gene: TRBV7-9
J gene: TRBJ1-1
D gene: TRBD1
clone size: -
CDR3 protein: CASSFGDRDTEAFF
CDR3 DNA: TGTGCCAGCAGCTTTGGGGACAGGGACACTGAAGCTTTCTTT

V gene: TRBV12-3/TRBV12-4
J gene: TRBJ2-1
D gene: TRBD1
clone size: -
CDR3 protein: CASSTGVSEQFF
CDR3 DNA: TGTGCCAGCAGTACAGGGGTTAGTGAGCAGTTCTTC

V gene: TRBV29-1
J gene: TRBJ1-1
D gene: -
clone size: few
CDR3 protein: CSVARSRDTEAFF
CDR3 DNA: TGCAGCGTTGCCCGATCACGGGACACTGAAGCTTTCTTT

V gene: TRBV6-5
J gene: TRBJ1-1
D gene: -
clone size: many
CDR3 protein: CASSYRTNTEAFF
CDR3 DNA: TGTGCCAGCAGCTACAGGACAAACACTGAAGCTTTCTTT

V gene: TRBV20-1
J gene: TRBJ2-7
D gene: -
clone size: many
CDR3 protein: CSARTLLEQYF
CDR3 DNA: TGCAGTGCTCGGACGTTGCTCGAGCAGTACTTC

V gene: TRBV20-1
J gene: TRBJ2-7
D gene: -
clone size: many
CDR3 protein: CSALPGPWHEQYF
CDR3 DNA: TGCAGTGCTTTACCGGGACCTTGGCACGAGCAGTACTTC

V gene: TRBV7-6
J gene: TRBJ2-5
D gene: TRBD2
clone size: few
CDR3 protein: CASSSRAGVETQYF
CDR3 DNA: TGTGCCAGCAGCTCTCGGGCGGGAGTGGAGACCCAGTACTTC

V gene: TRBV20-1
J gene: TRBJ2-3
D gene: TRBD1
clone size: few
CDR3 protein: CSAIEGQGKRADTQYF
CDR3 DNA: TGCAGTGCTATAGAGGGACAGGGGAAAAGGGCAGATACGCAGTATTTT

V gene: TRBV10-3
J gene: TRBJ2-1
D gene: -
clone size: -
CDR3 protein: CAIGEDSYNEQFF
CDR3 DNA: TGTGCCATCGGGGAGGACTCATACAATGAGCAGTTCTTC

V gene: TRBV12-3/TRBV12-4
J gene: TRBJ1-6
D gene: -
clone size: many
CDR3 protein: CASSLGGSPLHF
CDR3 DNA: TGTGCCAGCAGTCTAGGGGGTTCACCCCTCCACTTT

V gene: TRBV10-3
J gene: TRBJ2-3
D gene: -
clone size: many
CDR3 protein: CAITPGTSSTDTQYF
CDR3 DNA: TGTGCCATCACCCCCGGGACTTCTAGCACAGATACGCAGTATTTT